The 26 T cell receptor beta chains below come from one sample, sequenced in a study of shared T cell receptors in the human thymus (dated by TCRdb to the early 2020s). Receptors were amplified or captured by the immunoSEQ multiplex PCR assay. TCRdb carries this immuneACCESS record with in-frame sequences only. Its versions omit some clonotypes, under half of them owing to an unresolved V gene in the studies checked, with the rest unexplained. This sample holds 700,000 or so clones; 70% to 90% were observed only once. The ten largest account for around 0.0099% of the sample. This same sample was also taken into another study, of human thymus T cells.

Sequenced input: thymocytes. The receptors stem from a girl under three years old with a congenital heart defect. Donor details come from another sample of the same person, matched by shared clones.

The rearrangement joins TRBV29-1 to TRBJ2-1; D remains ambiguous. Germline V gives CDR1 SQVTM, CDR2 ANQGSEA. V gave up 2 bases and J gave up 12 bases, with 14 bases separating them. This CDR3 is built from 12 residues. The CDR3 coding sequence is TGCAGCGTTGAATCTCCCGTCCCGCGGCAGTTCTTC. As protein: CSVESPVPRQFF.

The rearrangement uses TRBV5-1 and TRBJ1-1, with no clear D. CDR1 and CDR2 from the germline V gene are SGHRS and YFSETQ. Trimming removed 1 base at V and 1 base at J, with 8 bases between. CDR3 length: 14 amino acids. For the CDR3, the DNA is TGCGCCAGCAGCTTGTCGGCGGAGAACACTGAAGCTTTCTTT. This encodes CASSLSAENTEAFF.

Written as DNA, the CDR3 is TGTGCCAGCAGCTCCCTCACGTTTACCCGCCGGACAGGCGGCAATGGCTACACCTTC. Encoded protein: CASSSLTFTRRTGGNGYTF. This chain joins TRBV11-2 and TRBJ1-2; 7 bases fit TRBD1. CDR3 length: 19 residues. Trimming at V came to 4 bases and at J to 6 bases, leaving 23 bases not matched to a gene. Germline CDR1 and CDR2: SGHAT and FQNNGV.

The table lists this clone with a few counts. The chain links TRBV4-3 to TRBJ1-1; D ambiguous. V was clipped by 4 bases and J by 3 bases, with 18 bases between them. Germline values: CDR1 LGHNA, CDR2 YSLEER. There are 16 residues in the CDR3. The CDR3 sequence is CASSLRTPLQDTEAFF. The CDR3 region has the DNA TGCGCCAGCAGCCTTAGAACGCCCCTCCAGGACACTGAAGCTTTCTTT.

The CDR3 here is CASSLASGDGDSNQPQHF. The CDR3 region has the DNA TGTGCCAGCAGCTTGGCATCAGGGGACGGGGATAGCAATCAGCCCCAGCATTTT. The chain links TRBV5-5 to TRBJ1-5; D may be TRBD1 (6 bases). Trimming stripped 0 bases from V and 0 bases from J, with 16 bases between. The CDR3 sequence is 18 residues long. Germline lookup yields CDR1 SGHKS and CDR2 YYEKEE (reference sequence).

This chain joins TRBV7-2 and TRBJ1-2, with 7 positions matching TRBD1. Per the germline V gene, CDR1 is SGHTA and CDR2 is FQGNSA. The ends lost 7 bases at V and 5 bases at J; junction bases unmatched: 16. The CDR3 loop spans 16 amino acids. DNA of the CDR3: TGTGCCAGCACCGCGAGGGGTGCAGGGGGGCGGTATGGCTACACCTTC. Translating gives CASTARGAGGRYGYTF.

The chain couples TRBV6-6 to TRBJ2-1; D gene ambiguous. Per the germline V gene, CDR1 is MNHNY and CDR2 is SVGAGI (reference sequence). V dropped 0 bases and J dropped 0 bases, with 9 bases sitting between them. The CDR3 runs to 16 residues. CDR3 nucleotides: TGTGCCAGCAGTTACTCGAAGTGGCTCTCCTACAATGAGCAGTTCTTC. This encodes CASSYSKWLSYNEQFF.

The chain couples TRBV4-1 to TRBJ2-7, with 8 nucleotides matching TRBD1. This CDR3 spans 16 amino acids. Trimming took 1 base from V and 6 from J; bases not matched to a gene: 11. Germline CDR1 is MGHRA and CDR2 is YSYEKL. CDR3 protein: CASSQVGPGTGPEQYF. CDR3 nucleotide sequence: TGCGCCAGCAGCCAAGTAGGGCCCGGGACAGGCCCCGAGCAGTACTTC.

This rearrangement joins TRBV9 to TRBJ1-1; TRBD1 might be the D (6 bases). In germline, CDR1 is SGDLS, CDR2 YYNGEE. The CDR3 extends over 16 amino acids. V lost 0 bases to trimming and J lost 1 base, with 13 bases between them. CDR3: CASSVGGGGKNTEAFF. DNA for the CDR3: TGTGCCAGCAGCGTAGGCGGGGGCGGGAAGAACACTGAAGCTTTCTTT.

The chain couples TRBV6-5 to TRBJ1-4; the D gene is possibly TRBD1 (5 bases). The germline V gene has CDR1 MNHEY and CDR2 SVGAGI. This CDR3 is 15 amino acids long. V lost 5 bases, J lost 8 bases, and 18 bases lay in between. CDR3 coding DNA: TGTGCCAGCAGTGTGATGGGGGGAAGGGGAGAAAAACTGTTTTTT. This gives the protein CASSVMGGRGEKLFF.

This clone was detected only a few times. The chain links TRBV18 to TRBJ2-3, with TRBD2 as a possible D gene (6 bases). Between the trimmed V and J ends, which lost 1 base and 0 bases, there was a span of 11 bases. The CDR3 totals 16 residues. CDR1 is KGHSH, CDR2 LQKENI, per germline. The CDR3 here is CASSPLPGTSTDTQYF. The CDR3 DNA sequence: TGTGCCAGCTCACCACTTCCAGGGACTAGCACAGATACGCAGTATTTT.

The chain has TRBV10-2 and TRBJ1-2, with D hard to call. V shed 6 bases and J shed 5 bases, with 28 bases lying between them. The CDR3 spans 18 residues. The germline V gene encodes CDR1 WSHSY and CDR2 SAAADI. The CDR3 sequence: CASSKDGSREAGRYGYTF. The CDR3 DNA reads TGCGCCAGCAGCAAAGATGGAAGCCGGGAAGCCGGGAGGTATGGCTACACCTTC.

The chain combines TRBV5-6 with TRBJ1-2, with D possibly TRBD1 on 6 matching bases. The CDR3 loop spans 18 amino acids. V dropped 0 bases and J dropped 4 bases, with 22 bases sitting between them. Per germline, CDR1 SGHDT and CDR2 YYEEEE. Written as DNA, the CDR3 is TGTGCCAGCAGCTTGGTCAGGGGATGCATAAGATCCCTCTATGGCTACACCTTC. Protein product: CASSLVRGCIRSLYGYTF.

For the CDR3, the DNA is TGTGCCAGCAGTGTCCGGGACAGGGCCCACGAGCAGTACTTC. Translated: CASSVRDRAHEQYF. The V call is TRBV6-1, the J call TRBJ2-7; 9 positions agree with TRBD1. Germline CDR1 MNHNS, CDR2 SASEGT. The J segment lost 5 bases and the V segment lost 4 bases, leaving 6 bases of the junction unmatched. This CDR3 spans 14 amino acids.

The chain links TRBV29-1 to TRBJ2-2; perhaps TRBD1 as D (5 bases). Germline lookup yields CDR1 SQVTM and CDR2 ANQGSEA. The CDR3 totals 13 residues. V dropped 2 bases and J dropped 3 bases, with 7 bases sitting between them. The CDR3 loop is CSVERGYTGELFF. CDR3 DNA sequence: TGCAGCGTTGAAAGGGGTTACACCGGGGAGCTGTTTTTT.

J is TRBJ1-2 and V is TRBV6-1; a weak D match, TRBD1 (5 bases). The ends were cut back, 2 bases at V and 4 bases at J, with 14 bases in the middle. CDR3 length equals 15 residues. Germline-derived CDR1 and CDR2 are MNHNS and SASEGT. CDR3 loop: CASSEFVGAPYGYTF. The CDR3 bases are TGTGCCAGCAGTGAATTCGTTGGGGCGCCCTATGGCTACACCTTC.

This chain links TRBV28 with TRBJ1-2; unclear D gene. The ends were cut back, 5 bases at V and 6 bases at J, with 16 bases in the middle. The CDR3 loop spans 14 amino acids. The germline V gene has CDR1 MDHEN and CDR2 SYDVKM. CDR3 sequence: CASSPTPGVDGYTF. CDR3 DNA: TGTGCCAGCAGTCCGACCCCAGGTGTGGATGGCTACACCTTC.

The chain is built from TRBV6-1 and TRBJ1-2, with 10 bases identical to TRBD1. Germline V lookup: CDR1 MNHNS, CDR2 SASEGT. The trim removed 1 base at V and 2 bases at J, leaving 7 bases unmatched. The CDR3 runs 17 residues. In DNA form, the CDR3 reads TGTGCCAGCAGTGAAGGTGGGGACAGGGGCGTGAACTATGGCTACACCTTC. Residues: CASSEGGDRGVNYGYTF.

This clone was counted a single time. The chain employs TRBV11-2 and TRBJ1-1; D possibly corresponds to TRBD1 (5 bases). This CDR3 region has 13 residues. In germline, CDR1 is SGHAT, CDR2 FQNNGV. Deletions cut 1 base from V and 11 bases from J, with 14 bases between. The DNA of the CDR3 is TGTGCCAGCAGCTTAGGAAGGGGATATGGGGCTTTCTTT. It codes for CASSLGRGYGAFF.

The sample holds a few counts of this clone. The CDR3: CASSYEWGSGGETQYF. The CDR3 DNA is TGCGCCAGCAGCTATGAATGGGGTAGCGGAGGGGAGACCCAGTACTTC. The V gene is TRBV4-3, the J gene TRBJ2-5, with D perhaps TRBD2 (6 bases). CDR1 and CDR2 from the germline V gene are LGHNA and YSLEER. CDR3 size: 16 residues. V dropped 5 bases and J dropped 5 bases, with 21 bases sitting between them.

The chain links TRBV5-1 to TRBJ1-1, with TRBD1 identical over 10 bases. The trim removed 2 bases at V and 6 bases at J, leaving 7 bases unmatched. The CDR3 sequence is 15 residues long. Germline lookup yields CDR1 SGHRS and CDR2 YFSETQ. The CDR3 coding sequence is TGCGCCAGCAGCTTTTTTACTGGGACAGGGGCTGAAGCTTTCTTT. Its protein is CASSFFTGTGAEAFF. The full variable domain, in which reference TRBV5-1 and TRBJ1-1 provide the parts outside the CDR3, is KAGVTQTPRYLIKTRGQQVTLSCSPISGHRSVSWYQQTPGQGLQFLFEYFSETQRNKGNFPGRFSGRQFSNSRSEMNVSTLELGDSALYLCASSFFTGTGAEAFFGQGTRLTVV.

V is TRBV7-2 and J is TRBJ2-5, with a weak D call TRBD1 (6 bases). CDR1 is SGHTA and CDR2 is FQGNSA in the germline V gene. This CDR3 is built from 13 residues. Trimming stripped 3 bases from V and 2 bases from J, with 7 bases between. The CDR3 reads CASSFRGQETQYF. CDR3 bases: TGTGCCAGCAGCTTCAGGGGACAAGAGACCCAGTACTTC.

The chain has TRBV6-1 and TRBJ1-4; D uncertain. The V end lost 11 bases, the J end lost 4 bases, and 20 bases lay between the germline ends. The CDR3 extends over 15 amino acids. Germline lookup yields CDR1 MNHNS and CDR2 SASEGT. This CDR3 reads CAFSSGGVYNEKLFF. The CDR3 DNA is TGTGCCTTTTCCTCGGGCGGGGTCTATAATGAAAAACTGTTTTTT.

The J gene is TRBJ1-2, the V gene TRBV4-1; TRBD1 matches at 8 bases. CDR1 MGHRA and CDR2 YSYEKL come from the germline V gene. The length of the CDR3 is 16 residues. With 0 bases clipped from V and 4 bases from J, the junction kept 7 bases outside the gene matches. DNA of the CDR3: TGCGCCAGCAGCCAAGAGGGGCAGGGGGCCCGCTATGGCTACACCTTC. Protein product: CASSQEGQGARYGYTF.

This chain connects TRBV7-8 to TRBJ2-3; 7 nucleotides match TRBD2. CDR1 is SGHVS and CDR2 is FQNEAQ in the germline V gene. This CDR3 spans 15 amino acids. V gave up 2 bases and J gave up 0 bases; unmatched junction bases: 2. The CDR3 nucleotides read TGTGCCAGCAGCTTATCCGGGGGGAGCACAGATACGCAGTATTTT. Translation: CASSLSGGSTDTQYF.

Only one count was recorded for this clone. The chain uses TRBV2 and TRBJ2-3, with D unresolved. The germline gives CDR1 SNHLY, CDR2 FYNNEI. This CDR3 has 13 amino acids. Deletions cut 1 base from V and 6 bases from J, with 8 bases between. The CDR3 spells CASSEGSRDTQYF. The CDR3 nucleotides read TGTGCCAGCAGTGAAGGCTCGAGGGATACGCAGTATTTT.